This TCR beta chain appears in the sequencing data of a study of T cell clones after liver transplantation. Study observations and caveats: Low donor cell numbers restricted donor-reactive repertoire measurement in two subjects. Circulating graft-donor-reactive CD4 TCRbeta sequences fell significantly post-transplant in 5 of 8 subjects.

J gave up 3 bases and V 5 bases, and 6 bases lay outside the gene matches. Germline assignment: CDR1 MNHNY and CDR2 SVGAGI (reference sequence). This CDR3 has 15 amino acids. This clone was detected only once. Antigen: not known. Libraries were prepared by immunoSEQ multiplex PCR; TCRdb keeps only in-frame clonotypes and omits some of them. The table lists 45,000 to 60,000 clones, around two thirds of them singletons. The source material was CD4+ T cells from blood, sampled at the approximately 16-month timepoint. The clonotype comes from a human patient who received a liver transplant. The graft donor may have given rise to some T cells. The rearrangement links TRBV6-6 to TRBJ2-5, with TRBD1 matching over 10 bases. The CDR3 here is CASSPPTGGKETQYF. The CDR3 bases are TGTGCCAGCAGTCCCCCGACAGGGGGCAAAGAGACCCAGTACTTC.